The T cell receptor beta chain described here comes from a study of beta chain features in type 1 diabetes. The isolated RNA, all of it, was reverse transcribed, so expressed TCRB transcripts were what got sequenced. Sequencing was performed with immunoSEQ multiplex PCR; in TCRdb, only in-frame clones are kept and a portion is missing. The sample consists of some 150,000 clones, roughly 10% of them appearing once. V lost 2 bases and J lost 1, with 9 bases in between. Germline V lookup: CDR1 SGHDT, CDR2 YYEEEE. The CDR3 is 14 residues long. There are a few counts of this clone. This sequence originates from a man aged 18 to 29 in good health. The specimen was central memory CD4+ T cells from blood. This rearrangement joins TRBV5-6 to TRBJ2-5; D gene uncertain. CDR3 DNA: TGTGCCAGCAGCTTTGACGGGCTCCAAGAGACCCAGTACTTC. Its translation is CASSFDGLQETQYF.